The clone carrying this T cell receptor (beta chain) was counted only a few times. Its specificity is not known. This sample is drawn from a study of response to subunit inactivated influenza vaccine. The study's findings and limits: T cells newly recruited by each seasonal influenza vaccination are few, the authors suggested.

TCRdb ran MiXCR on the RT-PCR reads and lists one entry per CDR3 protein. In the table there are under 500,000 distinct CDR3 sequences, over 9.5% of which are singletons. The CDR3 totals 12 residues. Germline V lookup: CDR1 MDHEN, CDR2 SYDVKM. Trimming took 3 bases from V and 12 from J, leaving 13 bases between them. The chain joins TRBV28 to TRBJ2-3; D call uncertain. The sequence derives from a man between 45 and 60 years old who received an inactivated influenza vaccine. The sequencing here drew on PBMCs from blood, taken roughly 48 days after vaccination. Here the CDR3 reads CASSLSWSRQYF. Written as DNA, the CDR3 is TGTGCCAGCAGTTTGTCGTGGAGCCGCCAGTATTTT. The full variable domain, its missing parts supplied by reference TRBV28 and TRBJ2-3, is DVKVTQSSRYLVKRTGEKVFLECVQDMDHENMFWYRQDPGLGLRLIYFSYDVKMKEKGDIPEGYSVSREKKERFSLILESASTNQTSMYLCASSLSWSRQYFGPGTRLTVL.